The rows below give T cell receptor beta chains drawn from one sample of a study of blood T cell repertoires in COVID-19. Only in-frame clones appear in the TCRdb table, and some are missing; sequencing was by immunoSEQ multiplex PCR. The sample consists of some 9,900 clones, roughly 87% of them appearing once. Source material: peripheral blood. Receptors were obtained from a human donor in a cohort sampled during active COVID-19. Both conserved end residues are part of each CDR3. D genes are given only for firm matches. Size is stated for part of the rows, as once, few or many counts, or as a class when the clone is expanded.

d_call	v_call	clone_size	j_call	cdr3_aa	cdr3_nt
TRBD2	TRBV7-3	.	TRBJ2-2	CASSFLAGDTGELFF	TGTGCCAGCAGCTTTCTAGCGGGGGACACCGGGGAGCTGTTTTTT
.	TRBV7-2	.	TRBJ2-1	CASSPREFSYNEQFF	TGTGCCAGCAGCCCGAGGGAGTTCTCCTACAATGAGCAGTTCTTC
.	TRBV7-9	.	TRBJ1-2	CASSSAPGFGYTF	TGTGCCAGCAGCTCAGCACCGGGGTTTGGCTACACCTTC
TRBD1	TRBV5-1	.	TRBJ1-2	CASRPATGQTLYGYTF	TGCGCCAGCAGACCTGCCACGGGACAGACCCTCTATGGCTACACCTTC
.	TRBV6-5	.	TRBJ2-5	CASCRGAETQYF	TGTGCCAGCTGCAGGGGGGCAGAGACCCAGTACTTC
TRBD1	TRBV18	.	TRBJ2-1	CASSPPGQGYNEQFF	TGTGCCAGCTCACCACCGGGACAGGGGTACAATGAGCAGTTCTTC
.	TRBV6-2/TRBV6-3	.	TRBJ1-5	CASSYSQGPLYGNQPQHF	TGTGCCAGCAGTTACTCACAGGGACCCCTTTACGGGAATCAGCCCCAGCATTTT
TRBD2	TRBV9	.	TRBJ2-5	CASSVSGGPQETQYF	TGTGCCAGCAGCGTTAGCGGGGGCCCACAAGAGACCCAGTACTTC
.	TRBV3-1/TRBV3-2	.	TRBJ2-7	CASSVGSPAEQYF	TGTGCCAGCAGCGTGGGCAGTCCCGCGGAGCAGTACTTC
.	TRBV18	once	TRBJ2-7	CASSQRLTYEQYF	TGTGCCAGCTCCCAAAGACTGACCTACGAGCAGTACTTC
.	TRBV12-3/TRBV12-4	once	TRBJ1-5	CASTPGRGQPQHF	TGTGCCAGCACCCCGGGTCGCGGGCAGCCCCAGCATTTT
.	TRBV7-6	.	TRBJ2-7	CASSLWGRDEQYF	TGTGCCAGCAGCTTATGGGGGCGGGACGAGCAGTACTTC
.	TRBV6-2/TRBV6-3	.	TRBJ1-5	CASSQLETGVYLGQPQHF	TGTGCCAGCAGTCAACTCGAAACAGGAGTTTATCTGGGTCAGCCCCAGCATTTT
.	TRBV6-5	.	TRBJ1-3	CASSYDTFSGNTIYF	TGTGCCAGCAGTTACGACACCTTCTCTGGAAACACCATATATTTT
.	TRBV2	.	TRBJ2-5	CASSTGTRGGGGTQYF	TGTGCCAGCAGTACCGGGACTCGCGGGGGCGGGGGGACCCAGTACTTC
TRBD1	TRBV2	.	TRBJ1-4	CASSRARGQYNEKLFF	TGTGCCAGCAGCCGAGCAAGGGGACAGTATAATGAAAAACTGTTTTTT
.	TRBV20-1	.	TRBJ1-1	CSARAGAEAFF	TGCAGTGCTAGAGCGGGTGCTGAAGCTTTCTTT
.	TRBV5-4	.	TRBJ2-5	CASSSTGIRETQYF	TGTGCCAGCAGCTCAACAGGGATTCGAGAGACCCAGTACTTC
TRBD1	TRBV19	.	TRBJ2-7	CASSDSGTGGYEQYF	TGTGCCAGTAGTGACTCCGGGACAGGGGGGTACGAGCAGTACTTC
.	TRBV2	.	TRBJ1-2	CASFQRIHGYTF	TGTGCCAGCTTTCAGAGGATTCATGGCTACACCTTC